This T cell receptor beta chain was identified during a study of CD8+ T cells in alopecia areata. Study summary: Twice a day, 5 to 10 mg of oral tofacitinib was administered to treated patients. Patients took tofacitinib for 6 to 18 months, followed by 6 drug-free months.

Following extraction, RNA underwent reverse transcription to cDNA, which served as the sequencing template. The method was immunoSEQ multiplex PCR; TCRdb's version includes in-frame clones alone and lacks a portion of them. The top ten hold around 14% of the sample, which has some 150,000 clones, around 83% seen once. Treatment noted: oral pan-JAK inhibitor, 5-10 mg twice daily. CDR1 MGHRA and CDR2 YSYEKL come from the germline V gene. V lost 3 bases and J 4 bases, leaving 17 bases between the germline ends. The CDR3 is 16 residues long. The V and J genes are TRBV4-1 and TRBJ2-3; D gene uncertain. This receptor was identified in a human donor with alopecia areata. This specimen was CD8+ T cells sorted from blood, taken at week 4, from a patient treated with tofacitinib. In DNA form, the CDR3 reads TGCGCCAGCAGCCACCCTCCGGGCCCGGATCCAGATACGCAGTATTTT. Its protein is CASSHPPGPDPDTQYF.